This T cell receptor beta chain was identified during a study of T cells in Graves' hyperthyroidism and ophthalmopathy. This clonotype was counted a few times. The junction had 3 bases not matched to a gene; V was cut back by 2 bases and J by 7 bases. Germline V gene data show CDR1 as SEHNR and CDR2 as FQNEAQ (reference sequence). The CDR3 runs 14 residues. Each patient was aged 18 to 65 and had newly diagnosed hyperthyroidism of under 2 months' duration. What was amplified from RNA transcripts were TCR beta CDR3 regions. The HTBI set primed first-round TCR CDR3 RT-PCR. Using its own MiXCR run on the multiplex PCR reads, TCRdb lists one record per CDR3 protein. The sample includes roughly 800,000 distinct CDR3 sequences, more than 30% of them seen just once.

The TCR was taken from a man between 18 and 29 years old with Graves' hyperthyroidism. The V gene is TRBV7-9, the J gene TRBJ2-2; 8 nucleotides match TRBD2. Sequenced sample: blood. CDR3 bases: TGTGCCAGCAGCTTACCTACTAGCGGCGGGGAGCTGTTTTTT. The encoded protein is CASSLPTSGGELFF.